This TCR beta chain comes out of a study of cytomegalovirus exposure and HLA in healthy donors. To note about this clone: Its antigen is not identified.

The table came from immunoSEQ multiplex PCR; TCRdb's copy has only in-frame clones and leaves some out. The table includes about 73,000 clones, around 95% detected once. V lost 5 bases and J lost 9; bases outside the gene matches: 11. The CDR3 spans 15 residues. Germline assignment: CDR1 SGHTA and CDR2 FQGTGA. Study conclusions and caveats: Both high specificity and high sensitivity reportedly marked the classifier's diagnosis of cytomegalovirus status. In the 120 validation repertoires, a later analysis found that first-cohort TCR clusters tended to co-occur. Generally TCR sequences proved uncommon, though certain public TCRs appeared in numerous donors.

What was sequenced was PBMCs. The V call is TRBV7-3, the J call TRBJ2-1; 9 bases are a match to TRBD1. The TCR comes from a man younger than 35 in good health and CMV-seronegative. In nucleotides, the CDR3 is TGTGCCAGCAGCCCTTCGGACAGGGGCTTTGGTGAGCAGTTCTTC. It is translated as CASSPSDRGFGEQFF.